Following are 16 T cell receptor beta chains from one sample sequenced in a study of lymphopenia after photon versus proton radiotherapy. Clones were sequenced by immunoSEQ multiplex PCR, and TCRdb holds only the in-frame ones, with some missing. The sample holds 150,000 to 200,000 clones; around nine tenths are singletons and the top ten take less than 6%. The sequences come from peripheral blood, collected from a patient treated with photon-based radiotherapy. These receptors were taken from a man aged 50 to 59 with gastric cancer.

CDR3 in DNA: TGTGCCAGCAGCTTGCCAGGGACTGGAAGCTCCTACGAGCAGTACTTC. Protein product: CASSLPGTGSSYEQYF. The chain carries TRBV5-4 and TRBJ2-7; weak D call: TRBD2 (6 bases). Deletions cut 1 base from V and 0 bases from J, with 14 bases between. The CDR3 totals 16 residues. Germline V lookup: CDR1 SGHNT, CDR2 YYREEE (reference sequence).

CDR3 DNA: TGTGCCACCGGGACAGGAGCCTACGAGCAGTACTTC. Translating gives CATGTGAYEQYF. This chain uses TRBV15 with TRBJ2-7; TRBD1 matches at 8 bases. This CDR3 has 12 residues. Germline V gene data show CDR1 as LNHNV and CDR2 as YYDKDF (reference sequence). The V gene end was trimmed by 8 bases and the J gene end by 2 bases; junction bases not matched to a gene: 2.

DNA for the CDR3: TGTGCCAGCAGGGACAGGTCTTCCTACGAGCAGTACTTC. The encoded protein is CASRDRSSYEQYF. The chain recombines TRBV7-9 with TRBJ2-7; 7 positions agree with TRBD1. Germline CDR1 SEHNR, CDR2 FQNEAQ (reference sequence). V lost 6 bases, J lost 1 base, and 3 bases stayed unmatched. CDR3 length equals 13 residues. Combining the CDR3 with reference TRBV7-9 and TRBJ2-7 gives the whole variable domain DTGVSQNPRHKITKRGQNVTFRCDPISEHNRLYWYRQTLGQGPEFLTYFQNEAQLEKSRLLSDRFSAERPKGSFSTLEIQRTEQGDSAMYLCASRDRSSYEQYFGPGTRLTVT.

This chain links TRBV6-1 with TRBJ2-4; 10 bases map to TRBD2. Germline V gene data show CDR1 as MNHNS and CDR2 as SASEGT. After removal of 4 bases from V and 4 bases from J, the junction contained 13 bases not matched to a gene. There are 18 residues in the CDR3. CDR3 nucleotide sequence: TGTGCCAGCAGTGGACTAGCGGGCGGAATTCAGGGTAAAAACATTCAGTACTTC. Protein sequence: CASSGLAGGIQGKNIQYF.

This chain's CDR3 is CASSRFKGGTDTQYF. In nucleotides, the CDR3 is TGTGCCAGCAGCCGATTTAAGGGGGGCACAGATACGCAGTATTTT. The gene calls are TRBV7-3 and TRBJ2-3, with D possibly TRBD1 on 6 matching bases. CDR3 size: 15 residues. V was shortened by 5 bases and J by 1 base, with 13 bases between the two germline ends. Germline V gene lookup returns CDR1 SGHTA and CDR2 FQGTGA. Together with reference TRBV7-3 and TRBJ2-3, the CDR3 gives the full variable domain: GAGVSQTPSNKVTEKGKYVELRCDPISGHTALYWYRQSLGQGPEFLIYFQGTGAADDSGLPNDRFFAVRPEGSVSTLKIQRTERGDSAVYLCASSRFKGGTDTQYFGPGTRLTVL.

The gene calls are TRBV6-5 and TRBJ2-3; the D gene is possibly TRBD1 (6 bases). From germline, CDR1 is MNHEY and CDR2 SVGAGI. This CDR3 has 15 amino acids. V was clipped by 0 bases and J by 2 bases, with 9 bases between them. Here the CDR3 reads CASSYSRGDTDTQYF. The CDR3 DNA sequence: TGTGCCAGCAGTTACTCCAGGGGAGACACAGATACGCAGTATTTT.

This sequence joins TRBV27 and TRBJ1-1, with D tentatively TRBD1 (6 bases). Germline assignment: CDR1 MNHEY and CDR2 SMNVEV (reference sequence). The CDR3 is 13 residues long. V lost 4 bases, J lost 3 bases, and 9 bases lay in between. CDR3 nucleotide sequence: TGTGCCAGCAGTTGGGGGGGGCACACTGAAGCTTTCTTT. Protein sequence: CASSWGGHTEAFF.

This clone was observed once. The J gene is TRBJ2-5, the V gene TRBV15, with D tentatively TRBD2 (6 bases). The germline gives CDR1 LNHNV, CDR2 YYDKDF (reference sequence). With 0 bases removed from V and 9 bases from J, the gap between germline ends came to 11 bases. The CDR3 is made up of 13 amino acids. CDR3 protein: CATSRDPREAQYF. The CDR3 DNA sequence: TGTGCCACCAGCAGAGATCCCAGGGAGGCCCAGTACTTC.

In the case of this clone: Germline and junction disagree at one end, which may indicate a read error. The J gene is TRBJ2-7, the V gene TRBV28; D possibly corresponds to TRBD1 (5 bases). There are 11 residues in the CDR3. The germline CDR1 and CDR2 sequences are MDHEN and SYDVKM. The CDR3 coding sequence is TGTGCCAGCAGTTTGCAGGGATATCTACATTTC. Protein product: CASSLQGYLHF.

The chain links TRBV4-1 to TRBJ2-1; D is ambiguous. Trimming removed 4 bases at V and 5 bases at J, with 9 bases between. The CDR3 covers 13 residues. CDR1 and CDR2 from the germline V gene are MGHRA and YSYEKL. This CDR3 is CASSPRENNEQFF. The CDR3 DNA is TGCGCCAGCAGCCCCAGAGAAAACAATGAGCAGTTCTTC.

This clone was recorded only once. This chain joins TRBV7-3 and TRBJ2-1; D remains unclear. This CDR3 contains 13 residues. Trimming stripped 4 bases from V and 3 bases from J, with 7 bases between. Germline V CDR1 and CDR2: SGHTA, FQGTGA. CDR3 sequence reads: CASSSDIYNEQFF. The CDR3 nucleotides read TGTGCCAGCAGCTCCGACATCTACAATGAGCAGTTCTTC.

The V call is TRBV6-1, the J call TRBJ2-7; a weak D match, TRBD1 (5 bases). The CDR3 consists of 15 residues. Germline assignment: CDR1 MNHNS and CDR2 SASEGT. The ends were cut back, 4 bases at V and 1 base at J, with 14 bases in the middle. CDR3 DNA sequence: TGTGCCAGCAGTGTTGGGGCAGCCCGATCCTACGAGCAGTACTTC. Translation gives CASSVGAARSYEQYF.

The chain uses TRBV5-1 and TRBJ1-5; D not resolved. Germline V gene lookup returns CDR1 SGHRS and CDR2 YFSETQ. The CDR3 runs 15 residues. Trimming cost V 0 bases and J 2 bases, with 9 bases left between them. CDR3 bases: TGCGCCAGCAGCTTGGAAGGGAGGGGCAATCAGCCCCAGCATTTT. This translates into CASSLEGRGNQPQHF.

The gene calls are TRBV9 and TRBJ1-1; no reliable D call. This CDR3 comprises 13 residues. Trimming shortened V by 0 bases and J by 8 bases, and 11 bases separated the two germline ends. The V gene's germline CDR1 is SGDLS and CDR2 YYNGEE. The CDR3: CASSVDFTGEAFF. The CDR3 region has the DNA TGTGCCAGCAGCGTAGACTTCACGGGGGAAGCTTTCTTT.

The rearrangement uses TRBV5-6 and TRBJ2-7; 11 nucleotides line up with TRBD1. The trim removed 6 bases at V and 4 bases at J, leaving 9 bases unmatched. CDR1 and CDR2 from the germline V gene are SGHDT and YYEEEE. The CDR3 has 15 residues. CDR3 DNA sequence: TGTGCCAGCATCGAAAGGACAGGGGGCGCTTACGAGCAGTACTTC. It yields the protein CASIERTGGAYEQYF. Looking up the rest from reference TRBV5-6 and TRBJ2-7 gives the full variable domain: DAGVTQSPTHLIKTRGQQVTLRCSPKSGHDTVSWYQQALGQGPQFIFQYYEEEERQRGNFPDRFSGHQFPNYSSELNVNALLLGDSALYLCASIERTGGAYEQYFGPGTRLTVT.

In its sample, this clone was seen a few times. The rearrangement joins TRBV28 to TRBJ1-1; D is unclear. The CDR3 runs to 13 residues. Germline values: CDR1 MDHEN, CDR2 SYDVKM. Trimming took 6 bases from V and 0 from J, leaving 8 bases between them. The CDR3 nucleotides read TGTGCCAGCAGGAATAACATGAACACTGAAGCTTTCTTT. Translating gives CASRNNMNTEAFF.